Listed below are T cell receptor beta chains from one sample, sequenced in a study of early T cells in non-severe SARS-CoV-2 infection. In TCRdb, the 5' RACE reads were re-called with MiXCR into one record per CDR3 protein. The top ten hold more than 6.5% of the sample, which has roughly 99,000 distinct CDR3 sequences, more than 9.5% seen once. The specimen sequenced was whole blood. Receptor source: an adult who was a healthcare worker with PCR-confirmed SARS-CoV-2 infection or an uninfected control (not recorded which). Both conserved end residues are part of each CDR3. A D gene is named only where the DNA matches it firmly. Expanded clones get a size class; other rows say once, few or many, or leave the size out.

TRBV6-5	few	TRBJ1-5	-	CASTTGGNQPQHF	TGTGCCAGCACTACCGGGGGCAATCAGCCCCAGCATTTT
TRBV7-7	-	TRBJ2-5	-	CASSLRETKTQYF	TGTGCCAGCAGCTTACGGGAAACGAAGACCCAGTACTTC
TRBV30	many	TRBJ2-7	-	CAWSLWAGEQYF	TGTGCCTGGAGTCTATGGGCAGGCGAGCAGTACTTC
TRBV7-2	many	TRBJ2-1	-	CASMVATGSYNEQFF	TGTGCCAGCATGGTAGCAACCGGCTCCTACAATGAGCAGTTCTTC
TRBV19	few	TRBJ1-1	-	CASSIDRDTEAFF	TGTGCCAGTAGTATAGACCGGGACACTGAAGCTTTCTTT
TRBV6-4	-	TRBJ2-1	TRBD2	CASSELAGASNEQFF	TGTGCCAGCAGTGAACTAGCGGGAGCGAGCAATGAGCAGTTCTTC
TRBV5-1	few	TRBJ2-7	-	CASSLGPGYEQYF	TGCGCCAGCAGCTTGGGGCCCGGCTACGAGCAGTACTTC
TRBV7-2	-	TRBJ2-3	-	CASSSNPGTDTQYF	TGTGCCAGCAGCTCAAACCCAGGCACAGATACGCAGTATTTT
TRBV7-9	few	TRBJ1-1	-	CASSPPGPSNTEAFF	TGTGCCAGCAGCCCCCCCGGGCCTAGTAACACTGAAGCTTTCTTT
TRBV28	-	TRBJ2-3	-	CASSFKLGTDTQYF	TGTGCCAGCAGTTTCAAACTAGGCACAGATACGCAGTATTTT
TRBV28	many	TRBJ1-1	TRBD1	CASSLPGGGQAFF	TGTGCCAGCAGTTTACCAGGGGGGGGCCAAGCTTTCTTT
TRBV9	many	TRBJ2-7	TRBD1	CASSATGVKDEQYF	TGTGCCAGCAGCGCAACAGGGGTGAAGGACGAGCAGTACTTC
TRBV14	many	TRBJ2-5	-	CASSAFLQETQYF	TGTGCCAGCAGCGCATTTCTTCAAGAGACCCAGTACTTC
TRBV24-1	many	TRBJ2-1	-	CATSDLGEQFF	TGTGCCACCAGTGATTTGGGTGAGCAGTTCTTC
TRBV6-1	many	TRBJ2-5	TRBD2	CASTGLAGGPGKTQYF	TGTGCCAGCACGGGACTAGCGGGAGGGCCGGGGAAGACCCAGTACTTC
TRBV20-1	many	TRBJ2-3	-	CSALALDTDTQYF	TGCAGTGCTTTGGCTCTGGACACAGATACGCAGTATTTT
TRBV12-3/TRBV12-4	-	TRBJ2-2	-	CASNLHENTGEPFF	TGTGCCAGCAATTTACACGAGAACACCGGGGAGCCGTTTTTT
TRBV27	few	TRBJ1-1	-	CVRGPNTEAFF	TGTGTCAGGGGACCGAACACTGAAGCTTTCTTT
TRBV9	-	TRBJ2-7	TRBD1	CASSVGVGQGTHEQYF	TGTGCCAGCAGCGTAGGCGTAGGACAGGGCACCCACGAGCAGTACTTC
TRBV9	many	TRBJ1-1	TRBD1	CASSVGTGGPNTEAFF	TGTGCCAGCAGCGTCGGGACAGGGGGTCCAAACACTGAAGCTTTCTTT
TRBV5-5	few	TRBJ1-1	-	CVSASPAGRTEAFF	TGTGTCAGCGCCTCCCCCGCTGGACGTACTGAAGCTTTCTTT
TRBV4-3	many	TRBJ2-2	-	CASRLRSNTGELFF	TGCGCCAGCAGACTCAGATCGAACACCGGGGAGCTGTTTTTT
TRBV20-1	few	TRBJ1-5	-	CSVVKGNQPQHF	TGCAGTGTTGTCAAGGGGAATCAGCCCCAGCATTTT
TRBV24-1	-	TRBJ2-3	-	CATSDQGSITDTQYF	TGTGCCACCAGTGACCAGGGATCGATCACAGATACGCAGTATTTT
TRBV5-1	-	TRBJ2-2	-	CASRPQDTGELFF	TGCGCCAGCAGGCCTCAAGACACCGGGGAGCTGTTTTTT
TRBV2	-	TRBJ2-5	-	CASTYQETQYF	TGTGCCAGCACATATCAAGAGACCCAGTACTTC